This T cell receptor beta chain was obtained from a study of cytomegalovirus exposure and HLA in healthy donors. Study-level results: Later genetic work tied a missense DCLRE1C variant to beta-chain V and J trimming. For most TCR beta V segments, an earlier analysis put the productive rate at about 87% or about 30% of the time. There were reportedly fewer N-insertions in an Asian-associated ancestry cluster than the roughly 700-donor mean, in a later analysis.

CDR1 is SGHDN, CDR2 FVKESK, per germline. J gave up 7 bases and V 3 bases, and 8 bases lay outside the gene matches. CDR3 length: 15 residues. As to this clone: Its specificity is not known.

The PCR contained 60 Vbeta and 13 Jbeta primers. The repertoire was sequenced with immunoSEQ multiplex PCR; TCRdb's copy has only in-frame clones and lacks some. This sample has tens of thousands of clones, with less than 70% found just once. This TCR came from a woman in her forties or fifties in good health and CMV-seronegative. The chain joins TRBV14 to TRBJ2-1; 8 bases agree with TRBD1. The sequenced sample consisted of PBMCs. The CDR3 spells CASSHRAGGGNEQFF. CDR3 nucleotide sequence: TGTGCCAGCAGCCATAGGGCAGGGGGCGGGAATGAGCAGTTCTTC.